This T cell receptor (beta chain) is drawn from a study of blood T cell repertoires in COVID-19. The wider study: Samples of COVID-19 (acute and convalescent) were obtained from the United States, Italy and Spain. Sources were T cells, B-cell-depleted T cells, or PBMCs; the material itself was cDNA or gDNA.

Methods used by the authors: Reference gene primer amplification gave nucleated cell count estimates. Data came from immunoSEQ multiplex PCR; TCRdb stores just in-frame clones and leaves some out. Clonal size and the V and J genes are those of that table, whereas D and trimming came from the DNA. The top ten clones hold around a tenth of a sample with roughly 260,000 clones, around nine tenths of them seen once. Trimming at V came to 1 base and at J to 2 bases, leaving 0 bases not matched to a gene. This CDR3 region has 15 residues. Germline-derived CDR1 and CDR2 are SGHAT and FQNNGV. The sequence was obtained from a man aged 35 to 55 who had recovered from COVID-19. Specimen: peripheral blood. The chain carries TRBV11-2 and TRBJ1-5; TRBD1 matches 9 bases. CDR3 nucleotide sequence: TGTGCCAGCAGCTTAGGGGACAGGGGCAATCAGCCCCAGCATTTT. Protein sequence: CASSLGDRGNQPQHF.